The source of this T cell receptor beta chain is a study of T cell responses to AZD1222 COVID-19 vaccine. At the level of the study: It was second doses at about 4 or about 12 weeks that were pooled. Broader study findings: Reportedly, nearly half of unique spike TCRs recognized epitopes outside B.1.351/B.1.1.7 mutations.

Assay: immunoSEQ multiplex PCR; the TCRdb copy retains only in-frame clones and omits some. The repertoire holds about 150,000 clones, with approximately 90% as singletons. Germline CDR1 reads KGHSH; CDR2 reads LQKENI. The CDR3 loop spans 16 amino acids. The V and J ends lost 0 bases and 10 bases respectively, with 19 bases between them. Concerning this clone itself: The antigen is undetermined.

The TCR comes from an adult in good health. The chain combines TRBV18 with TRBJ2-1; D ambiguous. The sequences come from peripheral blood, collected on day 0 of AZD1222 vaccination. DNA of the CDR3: TGTGCCAGCTCACCACCGCAGGTCCGTCGTTCCCGGGAGCAGTTCTTC. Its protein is CASSPPQVRRSREQFF.